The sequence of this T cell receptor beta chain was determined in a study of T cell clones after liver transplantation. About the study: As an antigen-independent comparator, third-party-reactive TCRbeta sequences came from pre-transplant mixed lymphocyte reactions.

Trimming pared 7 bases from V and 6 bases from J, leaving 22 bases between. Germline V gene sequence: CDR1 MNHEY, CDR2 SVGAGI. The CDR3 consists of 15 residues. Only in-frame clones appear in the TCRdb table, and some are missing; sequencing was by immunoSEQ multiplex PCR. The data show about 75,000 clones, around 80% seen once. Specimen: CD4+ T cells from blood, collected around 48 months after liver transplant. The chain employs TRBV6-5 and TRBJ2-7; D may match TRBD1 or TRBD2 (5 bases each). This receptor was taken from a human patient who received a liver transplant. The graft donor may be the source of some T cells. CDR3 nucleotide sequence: TGTGCCAGCACGATACTCCGGGACGGTTTAGGCGAGCAGTACTTC. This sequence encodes CASTILRDGLGEQYF.